This TCR beta chain is drawn from a study of technical replicates of blood from a handful of donors. The V gene end was trimmed by 3 bases and the J gene end by 10 bases; junction bases not matched to a gene: 11. The CDR3 consists of 16 residues. The germline V gene encodes CDR1 SGDLS and CDR2 YYNGEE. Measured with immunoSEQ multiplex PCR; TCRdb has only the in-frame clones, and not every one. The table lists roughly 66,000 clones, approximately 86% of them singletons. This receptor was taken from a human donor in good health. Some clones in this sample may be carry-over from other donors' samples. Source material: PBMCs. The genes are TRBV9 and TRBJ1-6; TRBD1 agrees at 9 bases. DNA for the CDR3: TGTGCCAGCAGCGCCTTCACAGGGGGCATATGGTCACCCCTCCACTTT. Protein: CASSAFTGGIWSPLHF.